Listed here are 3 T cell receptor beta chains from one sample, sequenced in a study of CD4 T cell repertoires in COVID-19. Sequencing was performed with immunoSEQ multiplex PCR; in TCRdb, only in-frame clones are kept and a portion is missing. This table holds about 75,000 clones, under 90% found once. This specimen was CD4+ T cells from peripheral blood, taken after recovery from COVID-19. These receptors were taken from a human donor who had COVID-19.

The genes are TRBV7-2 and TRBJ1-2; weak D call: TRBD1 (5 bases). The germline CDR1 and CDR2 sequences are SGHTA and FQGNSA. The ends were cut back, 2 bases at V and 6 bases at J, with 16 bases in the middle. The CDR3 spans 15 residues. CDR3 nucleotide sequence: TGTGCCAGCAGCTTACTCCAGACACGGGGGAATGGCTACACCTTC. As protein: CASSLLQTRGNGYTF.

The chain combines TRBV7-9 with TRBJ1-1; TRBD1 might be the D (5 bases). The V end lost 4 bases, the J end lost 6 bases, and 12 bases lay between the germline ends. In germline, CDR1 is SEHNR, CDR2 FQNEAQ (reference sequence). The CDR3 sequence is 13 residues long. The CDR3 DNA reads TGTGCCAGCAGCTCGCAGGGATTCGCTGAAGCTTTCTTT. Translation gives CASSSQGFAEAFF.

This chain links TRBV5-1 with TRBJ1-3; 8 bases align to TRBD1. The ends lost 2 bases at V and 0 bases at J; junction bases unmatched: 7. Germline CDR1 is SGHRS and CDR2 is YFSETQ. This CDR3 has 17 amino acids. CDR3 sequence reads: CASSLTGTGHSGNTIYF. In DNA, the CDR3 is TGCGCCAGCAGCTTAACCGGGACAGGACACTCTGGAAACACCATATATTTT.